The clone carrying this T cell receptor (beta chain) has just one count. Its antigen is unidentified. This specimen belongs to a study of shared clonotypes between healthy human individuals. This CDR3 has 15 amino acids. Looked up from germline, CDR1 is SEHNR and CDR2 is FQNEAQ (reference sequence). V lost 3 bases and J 8 bases, leaving 16 bases between the germline ends. Study-level findings and limits: Generation probabilities of non-shared clonotypes were lower (relative to those shared by all four donors). In a handful of donors, about 5% of naive CD4 clonotypes appeared in common.

Sequencing used immunoSEQ multiplex PCR; TCRdb keeps in-frame clones, though not all of them. The table includes a few hundred thousand clones, around 97% detected once. The source of this sequence is a woman in her 30s in good health. Sequences were obtained from naive CD4+ T cells sorted from blood. Subset: CD45RA+ positively selected. This chain links TRBV7-9 with TRBJ1-4; D uncertain. The CDR3 loop is CASSFGSSEAEKLFF. The CDR3 bases are TGTGCCAGCAGCTTTGGATCCTCCGAGGCGGAAAAACTGTTTTTT.